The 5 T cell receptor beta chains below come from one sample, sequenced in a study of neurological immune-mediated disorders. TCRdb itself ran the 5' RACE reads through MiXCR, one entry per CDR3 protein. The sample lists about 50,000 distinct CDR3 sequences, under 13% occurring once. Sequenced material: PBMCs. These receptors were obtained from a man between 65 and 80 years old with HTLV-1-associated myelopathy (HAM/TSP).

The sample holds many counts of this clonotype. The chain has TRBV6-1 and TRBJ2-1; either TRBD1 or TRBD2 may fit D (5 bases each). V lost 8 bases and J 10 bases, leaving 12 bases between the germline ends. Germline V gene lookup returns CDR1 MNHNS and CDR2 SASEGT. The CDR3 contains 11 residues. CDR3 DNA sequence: TGTGCCAGCGATGGGGGTTGGGAGCAGTTCTTC. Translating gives CASDGGWEQFF.

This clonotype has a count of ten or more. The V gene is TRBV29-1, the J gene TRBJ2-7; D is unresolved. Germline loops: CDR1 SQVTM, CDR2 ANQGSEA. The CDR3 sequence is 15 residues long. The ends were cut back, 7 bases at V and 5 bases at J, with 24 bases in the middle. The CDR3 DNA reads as TGCAGCGCTTTTCTAATATCTGGTACGGGTAACGAGCAGTACTTC. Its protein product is CSAFLISGTGNEQYF.

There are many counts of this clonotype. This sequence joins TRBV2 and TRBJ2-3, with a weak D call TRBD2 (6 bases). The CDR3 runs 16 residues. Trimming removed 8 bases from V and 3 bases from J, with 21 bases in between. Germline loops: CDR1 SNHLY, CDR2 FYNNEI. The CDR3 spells CASLRGIGGLTDTQYF. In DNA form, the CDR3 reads TGTGCCAGCCTCCGAGGTATAGGAGGGTTAACAGATACGCAGTATTTT. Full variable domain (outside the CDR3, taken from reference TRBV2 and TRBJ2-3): EPEVTQTPSHQVTQMGQEVILRCVPISNHLYFYWYRQILGQKVEFLVSFYNNEISEKSEIFDDQFSVERPDGSNFTLKIRSTKLEDSAMYFCASLRGIGGLTDTQYFGPGTRLTVL.

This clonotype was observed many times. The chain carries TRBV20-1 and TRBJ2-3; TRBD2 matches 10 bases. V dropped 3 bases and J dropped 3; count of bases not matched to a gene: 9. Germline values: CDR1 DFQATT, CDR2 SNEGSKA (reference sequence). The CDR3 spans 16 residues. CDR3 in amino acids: CSASLPSGSRTDTQYF. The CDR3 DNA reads TGCAGTGCTAGCTTACCTAGCGGGAGTAGGACAGATACGCAGTATTTT.

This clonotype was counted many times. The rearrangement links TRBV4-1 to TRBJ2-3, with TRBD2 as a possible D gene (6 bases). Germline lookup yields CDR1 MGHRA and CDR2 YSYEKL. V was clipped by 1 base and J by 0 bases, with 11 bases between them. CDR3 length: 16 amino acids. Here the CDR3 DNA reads TGCGCCAGCAGCCAAGGACGGGGGAGGAGCACAGATACGCAGTATTTT. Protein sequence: CASSQGRGRSTDTQYF.